This T cell receptor beta chain was captured in a study of cytomegalovirus exposure and HLA in healthy donors. Assay: immunoSEQ multiplex PCR; the TCRdb copy retains only in-frame clones and omits some. The top ten hold less than 1.5% of the sample, which has more than 100,000 clones, about nine tenths seen once. V lost 6 bases and J lost 4, with 13 bases in between. This CDR3 has 14 residues. CDR1 is MNHNS, CDR2 SASEGT, per germline. The chain joins TRBV6-1 to TRBJ1-3; unclear D gene. The sequence was collected from a man in his thirties or forties in good health and CMV-seronegative. Sequencing used PBMCs. The CDR3 sequence is CASSLQREGNTIYF. The CDR3 bases are TGTGCCAGCAGCCTGCAGAGGGAGGGAAACACCATATATTTT.